The 27 T cell receptor beta chains below were found in one sample sequenced in a study of blood T cell repertoires in COVID-19. Measured with immunoSEQ multiplex PCR; TCRdb has only the in-frame clones, and not every one. The profile shows tens of thousands of clones, roughly four fifths of them singletons. The sequencing sample was made of peripheral blood. Receptors originate from a man between 60 and 70 years old with COVID-19, enrolled during active disease.

The chain joins TRBV5-1 to TRBJ1-4; 7 positions agree with TRBD1. Trimming took 4 bases from V and 4 from J; bases not matched to a gene: 7. Germline CDR1 SGHRS, CDR2 YFSETQ. There are 15 residues in the CDR3. The CDR3 nucleotides are TGCGCCAGCAGCCCTCCGGGACAGCTTAATGAAAAACTGTTTTTT. Its translation: CASSPPGQLNEKLFF.

The chain has TRBV2 and TRBJ2-1, with 8 bases matching TRBD1. Germline CDR1 and CDR2: SNHLY and FYNNEI. The CDR3 extends over 15 amino acids. V dropped 6 bases and J dropped 8; count of bases not matched to a gene: 12. CDR3 nucleotide sequence: TGTGCCAGCAGACCAAGGACAGGGTTTCGGGATGAGCAGTTCTTC. The encoded protein is CASRPRTGFRDEQFF. The full variable domain, with the rest looked up from reference TRBV2 and TRBJ2-1, is EPEVTQTPSHQVTQMGQEVILRCVPISNHLYFYWYRQILGQKVEFLVSFYNNEISEKSEIFDDQFSVERPDGSNFTLKIRSTKLEDSAMYFCASRPRTGFRDEQFFGPGTRLTVL.

The chain carries TRBV19 and TRBJ2-5, with 9 nucleotides matching TRBD1. The CDR3 consists of 14 residues. The V segment lost 7 bases and the J segment 1 base; nucleotides outside the gene matches: 4. Per germline, CDR1 LNHDA and CDR2 SQIVND (reference sequence). In nucleotides, the CDR3 is TGTGCCAGTATGGACAGGGGAGGCCAAGAGACCCAGTACTTC. This translates into CASMDRGGQETQYF.

The chain couples TRBV6-5 to TRBJ2-7; the D gene is possibly TRBD2 (6 bases). CDR1 and CDR2 (germline): MNHEY, SVGAGI. V dropped 4 bases and J dropped 7 bases, with 20 bases sitting between them. The CDR3 runs 15 residues. The CDR3 bases are TGTGCCAGCAGTTTGGAGGGACGAGTGATGGGAGAGCAGTACTTC. It codes for CASSLEGRVMGEQYF.

The chain is built from TRBV2 and TRBJ2-7, with a possible D match to TRBD1 (5 bases). V gave up 8 bases and J gave up 6 bases, with 11 bases separating them. Germline CDR1 is SNHLY and CDR2 is FYNNEI. CDR3 length equals 11 residues. CDR3 bases: TGTGCCAGCGGATACCAGGGCGAGCAGTACTTC. It specifies CASGYQGEQYF.

The CDR3 region is CASSFSASGRAVEEQYF. The DNA for the CDR3 is TGTGCCAGCAGCTTTAGTGCTAGCGGGAGGGCCGTGGAGGAGCAGTACTTC. J is TRBJ2-7 and V is TRBV5-4; 12 nucleotides line up with TRBD2. Germline V gene sequence: CDR1 SGHNT, CDR2 YYREEE (reference sequence). V trimming: 2 bases; J trimming: 7 bases; junction bases outside the gene matches: 13. This CDR3 has 17 residues.

The rearrangement joins TRBV15 to TRBJ2-3; D might be TRBD2 (6 bases). The CDR3 extends over 14 amino acids. CDR1 and CDR2 from the germline V gene are LNHNV and YYDKDF (reference sequence). V lost 0 bases and J lost 6, with 10 bases in between. The CDR3 sequence is CATSRDFREDTQYF. The CDR3 DNA reads as TGTGCCACCAGCAGAGATTTCCGGGAGGATACGCAGTATTTT.

In this sample, this clone turned up many times. V gene TRBV11-2 combines with J gene TRBJ2-5; 10 positions agree with TRBD2. The junction had 6 bases not matched to a gene; V was cut back by 4 bases and J by 4 bases. The CDR3 is 15 residues long. In germline, CDR1 is SGHAT, CDR2 FQNNGV. CDR3: CASSSLAGGVETQYF. Here the CDR3 DNA reads TGTGCCAGCAGCTCCTTAGCGGGGGGCGTAGAGACCCAGTACTTC. The entire variable domain, with the rest obtained from reference TRBV11-2 and TRBJ2-5, is as follows: EAGVAQSPRYKIIEKRQSVAFWCNPISGHATLYWYQQILGQGPKLLIQFQNNGVVDDSQLPKDRFSAERLKGVDSTLKIQPAKLEDSAVYLCASSSLAGGVETQYFGPGTRLLVL.

This chain uses TRBV7-9 with TRBJ1-1; 9 bases map to TRBD1. Unmatched junction bases numbered 9, after V lost 8 bases and J lost 2 bases. The CDR3 sequence is 15 residues long. In germline, CDR1 is SEHNR, CDR2 FQNEAQ (reference sequence). DNA for the CDR3: TGTGCCAGCTCCTTTAGGGGACAGGGTAACACTGAAGCTTTCTTT. Its protein is CASSFRGQGNTEAFF. The full variable domain, completed using reference TRBV7-9 and TRBJ1-1, is DTGVSQNPRHKITKRGQNVTFRCDPISEHNRLYWYRQTLGQGPEFLTYFQNEAQLEKSRLLSDRFSAERPKGSFSTLEIQRTEQGDSAMYLCASSFRGQGNTEAFFGQGTRLTVV.

The gene calls are TRBV11-3 and TRBJ1-2, with D tentatively TRBD1 (5 bases). The CDR3 covers 15 residues. Between the trimmed V and J ends, which lost 5 bases and 4 bases, there was a span of 17 bases. Per germline, CDR1 SGHNT and CDR2 YENEEA. In nucleotides, the CDR3 is TGTGCCAGCAGCCCCCGGACATCTTCGGGCTATGGCTACACCTTC. Encoded protein: CASSPRTSSGYGYTF.

This chain uses TRBV3-1 (or the pseudogene TRBV3-2) with TRBJ1-1; TRBD1 might be the D (5 bases). Germline V gene sequence: CDR1 LGHDT, CDR2 YNNKEL (reference sequence). This CDR3 has 15 amino acids. V dropped 7 bases and J dropped 2 bases, with 17 bases sitting between them. In nucleotides, the CDR3 is TGTGCCAGCAATATAGGGGCGCGGGGAAACACTGAAGCTTTCTTT. It codes for CASNIGARGNTEAFF.

The count of this clone is one. V usage is TRBV28 and J usage is TRBJ2-7; TRBD2 is a possible D gene (6 bases). The CDR3 loop spans 14 amino acids. CDR1 is MDHEN and CDR2 is SYDVKM in the germline V gene. V gave up 6 bases and J gave up 5 bases, with 17 bases separating them. CDR3 residues: CASSGGGVRNEQYF. As DNA, the CDR3 is TGTGCCAGCAGCGGAGGAGGGGTTCGCAACGAGCAGTACTTC.

J is TRBJ2-7 and V is TRBV27; D is unresolved. With 6 bases removed from V and 0 bases from J, the gap between germline ends came to 9 bases. This CDR3 region has 13 residues. Germline-derived CDR1 and CDR2 are MNHEY and SMNVEV (reference sequence). CDR3 residues: CASRVSVSYEQYF. DNA for the CDR3: TGTGCCAGCAGGGTGTCAGTCTCCTACGAGCAGTACTTC.

The chain employs TRBV7-3 and TRBJ2-1; 9 bases are a match to TRBD2. CDR1 is SGHTA and CDR2 is FQGTGA in the germline V gene. The CDR3 runs to 14 residues. The V and J ends lost 6 bases and 9 bases, in that order; junction bases with no gene match: 9. CDR3 coding DNA: TGTGCCAGCAGTTATAGCGGGAGTGCGCGTGAGCAGTTCTTC. Its protein product is CASSYSGSAREQFF.

This chain uses TRBV6-1 with TRBJ1-2, with a possible D match to TRBD1 (5 bases). The CDR3 runs 13 residues. CDR1 and CDR2 (germline): MNHNS, SASEGT. The V end lost 1 base, the J end lost 7 bases, and 10 bases lay between the germline ends. The CDR3, as DNA: TGTGCCAGCAGTGAAGTTTTGACAGCTGGCTACACCTTC. Translation gives CASSEVLTAGYTF.

V is TRBV2 and J is TRBJ1-5; perhaps TRBD1 as D (6 bases). V lost 11 bases to trimming and J lost 7 bases, with 21 bases between them. Germline V gives CDR1 SNHLY, CDR2 FYNNEI. The CDR3 contains 14 residues. The CDR3 DNA follows: TGTGCCTTGGGCGGCCAGGGGAGCGAGCAGCCCCAGCATTTT. It translates to CALGGQGSEQPQHF.

The V gene is TRBV6-5, the J gene TRBJ1-4; a possible D gene is TRBD1 (6 bases). V was cut by 4 bases and J by 3 bases, with 9 bases left in between. The CDR3 runs to 14 residues. CDR1 MNHEY and CDR2 SVGAGI come from the germline V gene. CDR3 amino acids: CASSSPGANEKLFF. DNA of the CDR3: TGTGCCAGCAGTTCCCCAGGGGCTAATGAAAAACTGTTTTTT.

This chain uses TRBV15 with TRBJ1-2; no definite D call. Germline CDR1 and CDR2: LNHNV and YYDKDF (reference sequence). V was pared by 8 bases and J by 2 bases, with 9 bases between. The CDR3 sequence is 12 residues long. This CDR3 is CATAETNYGYTF. CDR3 DNA: TGTGCCACCGCGGAGACCAACTATGGCTACACCTTC.

The chain combines TRBV9 with TRBJ2-1, with a weak D call TRBD2 (7 bases). V was clipped by 7 bases and J by 3 bases, with 20 bases between them. Germline loops: CDR1 SGDLS, CDR2 YYNGEE. This CDR3 comprises 16 residues. The CDR3 loop reads CASSQGGRADYNEQFF. CDR3 bases: TGTGCCAGCTCCCAAGGGGGGAGGGCCGACTACAATGAGCAGTTCTTC.

The rearrangement links TRBV24-1 to TRBJ1-5; D uncertain. The V end lost 2 bases, the J end lost 4 bases, and 17 bases lay between the germline ends. The CDR3 spans 17 residues. CDR1 is KGHDR and CDR2 is SFDVKD in the germline V gene. CDR3 loop: CATSDSPDGLPNQPQHF. CDR3 in DNA: TGTGCCACCAGTGATTCCCCCGATGGGCTCCCAAATCAGCCCCAGCATTTT.

The chain recombines TRBV21-1 with TRBJ1-5; the table's D call of TRBD1 was not tested on the DNA. TRBV21-1 is a documented pseudogene. The CDR3 totals 17 residues. The CDR3 DNA follows: TGTGCCAGCAGCAAACAAGAGGGGGCTGTACGCAATCAGCCCCAGCATTTT. Its translation: CASSKQEGAVRNQPQHF.

The chain employs TRBV7-9 and TRBJ1-3; perhaps TRBD1 as D (5 bases). The V end lost 1 base, the J end lost 4 bases, and 5 bases lay between the germline ends. The CDR3 covers 13 residues. Germline CDR1 SEHNR, CDR2 FQNEAQ (reference sequence). CDR3 in DNA: TGTGCCAGCAGCTTAGGGACAGGAAACACCATATATTTT. Translating it yields CASSLGTGNTIYF.

This clone came up a few times. The chain is built from TRBV6-2 or TRBV6-3 and TRBJ2-2, with 7 bases that match TRBD2. This CDR3 has 14 residues. The germline V gene encodes CDR1 MNHEY and CDR2 SVGEGT. V shed 6 bases, J shed 8 bases, and the junction held 9 bases outside the gene matches. The CDR3 DNA sequence: TGTGCCAGCAGCCAGTCCCCGGGAGGAGGGGAGCTGTTTTTT. Translation gives CASSQSPGGGELFF.

This chain links TRBV9 with TRBJ2-3; TRBD1 agrees at 8 bases. Per the germline V gene, CDR1 is SGDLS and CDR2 is YYNGEE. The V and J ends lost 3 bases and 4 bases, in that order; junction bases with no gene match: 4. This CDR3 is built from 14 residues. The CDR3 DNA reads TGTGCCAGCAGCGGACAGGGGAGTGCAGATACGCAGTATTTT. Its translation: CASSGQGSADTQYF.

The rearrangement links TRBV5-1 to TRBJ1-5; TRBD1 matches 9 bases. The V gene end was trimmed by 2 bases and the J gene end by 1 base; junction bases not matched to a gene: 1. Germline lookup yields CDR1 SGHRS and CDR2 YFSETQ. The CDR3 consists of 15 residues. CDR3 region: CASSLQGASNQPQHF. CDR3 DNA: TGCGCCAGCAGCTTACAGGGGGCAAGCAATCAGCCCCAGCATTTT.

V usage is TRBV9 and J usage is TRBJ2-5; TRBD2 is a possible D gene (5 bases). CDR3 length: 14 amino acids. Germline V gene data show CDR1 as SGDLS and CDR2 as YYNGEE. V was clipped by 2 bases and J by 2 bases, with 10 bases between them. The CDR3 bases are TGTGCCAGCAGCGTGGGAGCCCTTCAAGAGACCCAGTACTTC. It yields the protein CASSVGALQETQYF.

This chain connects TRBV11-3 to TRBJ2-1, with D possibly being TRBD2 (6 bases). Trimming shortened V by 5 bases and J by 10 bases, and 21 bases separated the two germline ends. The germline V gene has CDR1 SGHNT and CDR2 YENEEA. The CDR3 sequence is 15 residues long. DNA for the CDR3: TGTGCCAGCAGCCCAGCCGGAGGGGCGTCGGAAGAGCAGTTCTTC. Its protein product is CASSPAGGASEEQFF. The full variable domain, with the rest looked up from reference TRBV11-3 and TRBJ2-1, is EAGVVQSPRYKIIEKKQPVAFWCNPISGHNTLYWYLQNLGQGPELLIRYENEEAVDDSQLPKDRFSAERLKGVDSTLKIQPAELGDSAVYLCASSPAGGASEEQFFGPGTRLTVL.